Each of the 30 T cell receptor beta chains below was sequenced from the same sample in a study of lymphopenia after photon versus proton radiotherapy. TCRdb keeps only in-frame clones here, not all; method: immunoSEQ multiplex PCR. The profile shows 35,000 to 45,000 clones, about four fifths of them singletons. Material: peripheral blood, obtained from a patient treated with proton-based radiotherapy. Source of these receptors: a woman between 65 and 79 years old with pancreatic cancer.

The chain links TRBV5-4 to TRBJ1-4; maybe TRBD1 (5 bases). Germline V gene lookup returns CDR1 SGHNT and CDR2 YYREEE (reference sequence). V was pared by 3 bases and J by 4 bases, with 7 bases between. This CDR3 region has 13 residues. Here the CDR3 DNA reads TGTGCCAGCAGCTGGGACTATAATGAAAAACTGTTTTTT. Residues: CASSWDYNEKLFF.

The chain links TRBV18 to TRBJ1-4; D may be TRBD1 (6 bases). V lost 3 bases to trimming and J lost 5 bases, with 25 bases between them. This CDR3 contains 19 residues. Looked up from germline, CDR1 is KGHSH and CDR2 is LQKENI. The CDR3 here is CASSPSGLRLTGENEKLFF. In nucleotides, the CDR3 is TGTGCCAGCTCACCCTCGGGCCTCCGCCTGACAGGCGAAAATGAAAAACTGTTTTTT.

This chain links TRBV5-1 with TRBJ2-5, with 9 bases lining up with TRBD1. The J segment lost 5 bases and the V segment lost 5 bases, leaving 13 bases of the junction unmatched. Germline V gives CDR1 SGHRS, CDR2 YFSETQ. The CDR3 extends over 16 amino acids. Here the CDR3 reads CASREGQGSLSETQYF. DNA of the CDR3: TGCGCCAGCAGGGAAGGACAGGGGTCCCTTTCGGAGACCCAGTACTTC.

The chain joins TRBV5-1 to TRBJ1-3; D perhaps matches TRBD1 (5 bases). CDR1 is SGHRS, CDR2 YFSETQ, per germline. Trimming took off 7 bases at V and 6 bases at J, with 20 bases between the two ends. This CDR3 is built from 15 residues. The CDR3 sequence: CASGGGNPGENTIYF. The CDR3, as DNA: TGCGCCAGCGGCGGGGGTAATCCGGGAGAAAACACCATATATTTT. The full variable domain, rest sourced from reference TRBV5-1 and TRBJ1-3, is KAGVTQTPRYLIKTRGQQVTLSCSPISGHRSVSWYQQTPGQGLQFLFEYFSETQRNKGNFPGRFSGRQFSNSRSEMNVSTLELGDSALYLCASGGGNPGENTIYFGEGSWLTVV.

V usage is TRBV27 and J usage is TRBJ2-3, with 7 positions matching TRBD2. The J segment lost 8 bases and the V segment lost 3 bases, leaving 8 bases of the junction unmatched. Germline lookup yields CDR1 MNHEY and CDR2 SMNVEV (reference sequence). The CDR3 consists of 14 residues. The CDR3 sequence is CASSLKDGGSTQYF. CDR3 DNA sequence: TGTGCCAGCAGTTTGAAGGACGGGGGGAGTACGCAGTATTTT.

This clone was counted a few times. V gene TRBV18 combines with J gene TRBJ2-7, with D unclear. Germline V gives CDR1 KGHSH, CDR2 LQKENI. The CDR3 covers 15 residues. V dropped 7 bases and J dropped 1 base, with 17 bases sitting between them. The CDR3 DNA is TGTGCCAGCTTTCAAGCCGAGAGTTCGTCCTACGAGCAGTACTTC. Protein product: CASFQAESSSYEQYF. Full variable domain (rest looked up from reference TRBV18 and TRBJ2-7): NAGVMQNPRHLVRRRGQEARLRCSPMKGHSHVYWYRQLPEEGLKFMVYLQKENIIDESGMPKERFSAEFPKEGPSILRIQQVVRGDSAAYFCASFQAESSSYEQYFGPGTRLTVT.

The chain carries TRBV18 and TRBJ2-2, with 7 bases matching TRBD1. CDR1 KGHSH and CDR2 LQKENI come from the germline V gene. The ends lost 3 bases at V and 4 bases at J; junction bases unmatched: 2. The CDR3 consists of 14 residues. As DNA, the CDR3 is TGTGCCAGCTCACCCGACAGGGCCACCGGGGAGCTGTTTTTT. This sequence encodes CASSPDRATGELFF.

V and J are TRBV29-1 and TRBJ2-7, with TRBD2 as a possible D gene (5 bases). V was shortened by 8 bases and J by 2 bases, with 13 bases between the two germline ends. Germline values: CDR1 SQVTM, CDR2 ANQGSEA. The CDR3 loop spans 12 amino acids. CDR3 in DNA: TGCAGCTTCGTTAGCGCAACCTACGAGCAGTACTTC. Translated, it gives CSFVSATYEQYF.

The chain uses TRBV7-2 and TRBJ2-4; TRBD2 matches 7 bases. Germline assignment: CDR1 SGHTA and CDR2 FQGNSA. This CDR3 has 15 residues. J lost 0 bases, V lost 4 bases, and 3 bases had no gene match. This CDR3 reads CASSSPGGAKNIQYF. In DNA, the CDR3 is TGTGCCAGCAGCTCGCCGGGGGGAGCCAAAAACATTCAGTACTTC.

V usage is TRBV9 and J usage is TRBJ2-7; no clear D gene. CDR1 is SGDLS, CDR2 YYNGEE, per germline. The CDR3 length is 14 residues. V lost 0 bases and J 1 base, leaving 8 bases between the germline ends. The CDR3 DNA reads TGTGCCAGCAGCGTAGCGGACGGTTCCTACGAGCAGTACTTC. This gives the protein CASSVADGSYEQYF.

V gene TRBV28 combines with J gene TRBJ2-1; D is perhaps TRBD1 (5 bases). V lost 6 bases to trimming and J lost 8 bases, with 17 bases between them. This CDR3 region has 14 residues. Germline assignment: CDR1 MDHEN and CDR2 SYDVKM. CDR3 DNA: TGTGCCAGCAGCACCTTCCGAGCCAGGGATGAGCAGTTCTTC. This sequence encodes CASSTFRARDEQFF. The whole variable domain, filled in from reference TRBV28 and TRBJ2-1, reads DVKVTQSSRYLVKRTGEKVFLECVQDMDHENMFWYRQDPGLGLRLIYFSYDVKMKEKGDIPEGYSVSREKKERFSLILESASTNQTSMYLCASSTFRARDEQFFGPGTRLTVL.

The gene calls are TRBV4-2 and TRBJ1-5, with 7 positions matching TRBD1. V was pared by 0 bases and J by 3 bases, with 8 bases of the junction left unmatched. Germline V gene lookup returns CDR1 LGHNA and CDR2 YNFKEQ. This CDR3 region has 17 residues. CDR3: CASSQESGTAYNQPQHF. DNA of the CDR3: TGTGCCAGCAGCCAAGAGTCCGGGACAGCCTACAATCAGCCCCAGCATTTT.

By proportion, this clone is medium-sized (0.01 to 0.1%). V usage is TRBV7-2 and J usage is TRBJ2-1; the D call may be TRBD1 or TRBD2 (5 bases each). The V end lost 6 bases, the J end lost 10 bases, and 10 bases lay between the germline ends. CDR1 is SGHTA and CDR2 is FQGNSA in the germline V gene. The CDR3 consists of 11 residues. The CDR3 nucleotides are TGTGCCAGCAGACTAGGGGTGGAGCAGTTCTTC. It encodes CASRLGVEQFF.

The rearrangement joins TRBV9 to TRBJ1-1, with D perhaps matching TRBD1 (5 bases). The germline V gene encodes CDR1 SGDLS and CDR2 YYNGEE. Trimming removed 0 bases at V and 1 base at J, with 10 bases between. This CDR3 contains 15 residues. The CDR3 nucleotides are TGTGCCAGCAGCGTAGGTGGGACGGAGAACACTGAAGCTTTCTTT. Translating it yields CASSVGGTENTEAFF.

The rearrangement links TRBV15 to TRBJ2-7, with D perhaps being TRBD1 or TRBD2 (5 bases each). The CDR3 has 14 amino acids. Trimming took 5 bases from V and 7 from J, leaving 18 bases between them. Per germline, CDR1 LNHNV and CDR2 YYDKDF (reference sequence). Here the CDR3 DNA reads TGTGCCACCAGCGTAAGGGGCCGGGATAAGGAGCAGTACTTC. Translated, it gives CATSVRGRDKEQYF.

This sequence joins TRBV6-5 and TRBJ1-2; the D is unclear. Trimming pared 0 bases from V and 5 bases from J, leaving 7 bases between. There are 13 residues in the CDR3. CDR1 and CDR2 (germline): MNHEY, SVGAGI. The CDR3 DNA follows: TGTGCCAGCAGTTACTCGACGCAGTATGGCTACACCTTC. Protein: CASSYSTQYGYTF.

The V call is TRBV27, the J call TRBJ2-7; 7 bases agree with TRBD1. Germline CDR1 and CDR2: MNHEY and SMNVEV (reference sequence). This CDR3 contains 13 residues. Trimming cost V 2 bases and J 2 bases; bases outside gene matches: 0. This CDR3 reads CASSLRGPYEQYF. CDR3 in DNA: TGTGCCAGCAGTTTAAGGGGGCCCTACGAGCAGTACTTC.

CDR3 sequence: CASSWRGAGELFF. DNA of the CDR3: TGTGCCAGCAGCTGGCGCGGAGCCGGGGAGCTGTTTTTT. The V call is TRBV11-2, the J call TRBJ2-2; unclear D gene. The CDR3 spans 13 residues. Germline-derived CDR1 and CDR2 are SGHAT and FQNNGV. Trimming removed 4 bases from V and 6 bases from J, with 9 bases in between. Using reference TRBV11-2 and TRBJ2-2 for the parts outside the CDR3, the full variable domain is EAGVAQSPRYKIIEKRQSVAFWCNPISGHATLYWYQQILGQGPKLLIQFQNNGVVDDSQLPKDRFSAERLKGVDSTLKIQPAKLEDSAVYLCASSWRGAGELFFGEGSRLTVL.

The chain employs TRBV10-3 and TRBJ2-3; D gene ambiguous. The V gene lost 8 bases and the J gene lost 3 bases, with 12 bases spanning the gap. Germline assignment: CDR1 ENHRY and CDR2 SYGVKD. There are 13 residues in the CDR3. The DNA for the CDR3 is TGTGCCATCCTCGAAGAGAAAACAGATACGCAGTATTTT. Translated: CAILEEKTDTQYF.

The CDR3 here is CASSALSGRVQETQYF. CDR3 nucleotides: TGTGCCAGCAGCGCCCTAAGCGGGAGGGTTCAAGAGACCCAGTACTTC. The chain has TRBV7-6 and TRBJ2-5; 10 nucleotides align to TRBD2. Trimming cost V 5 bases and J 2 bases; bases outside gene matches: 8. The CDR3 is 16 amino acids. Germline CDR1 SGHVS, CDR2 FNYEAQ.

This chain links TRBV5-4 with TRBJ1-2; D unclear. Germline loops: CDR1 SGHNT, CDR2 YYREEE (reference sequence). This CDR3 is built from 13 residues. The V and J ends lost 0 bases and 4 bases respectively, with 7 bases between them. The CDR3 here is CASSLDRLYGYTF. As DNA, the CDR3 is TGTGCCAGCAGCTTGGATCGCCTCTATGGCTACACCTTC.

This chain uses TRBV18 with TRBJ2-5; TRBD1 agrees at 7 bases. The germline gives CDR1 KGHSH, CDR2 LQKENI. The CDR3 is 14 amino acids. V lost 6 bases, J lost 1 base, and 5 bases stayed unmatched. The CDR3 nucleotides are TGTGCCAGCTCCCCGGGACAGTTCCAAGAGACCCAGTACTTC. Translated, it gives CASSPGQFQETQYF.

The chain uses TRBV18 and TRBJ2-1, with 7 bases fitting TRBD1. Germline values: CDR1 KGHSH, CDR2 LQKENI. V shed 1 base and J 7 bases; nucleotides not matched to a gene: 7. There are 15 residues in the CDR3. Here the CDR3 reads CASSPRIDRANEQFF. The CDR3 DNA is TGTGCCAGCTCACCACGAATCGACAGGGCGAATGAGCAGTTCTTC. Full variable domain (outside the CDR3, taken from reference TRBV18 and TRBJ2-1): NAGVMQNPRHLVRRRGQEARLRCSPMKGHSHVYWYRQLPEEGLKFMVYLQKENIIDESGMPKERFSAEFPKEGPSILRIQQVVRGDSAAYFCASSPRIDRANEQFFGPGTRLTVL.

The chain couples TRBV7-9 to TRBJ1-2, with 8 bases that match TRBD1. Trimming at V came to 7 bases and at J to 3 bases, leaving 10 bases not matched to a gene. The CDR3 runs 15 residues. The germline V gene encodes CDR1 SEHNR and CDR2 FQNEAQ (reference sequence). CDR3 coding DNA: TGTGCCAGCAACAAGGGCCAGGGGGCAGACTATGGCTACACCTTC. It specifies CASNKGQGADYGYTF.

The chain recombines TRBV25-1 with TRBJ2-2; 7 bases align to TRBD1. J was trimmed by 3 bases and V by 6 bases; bases with no gene match: 10. Germline-derived CDR1 and CDR2 are MGHDK and SYGVNS. CDR3 size: 16 residues. CDR3 residues: CASREPAQGHTGELFF. The CDR3 nucleotides read TGTGCCAGCAGGGAACCTGCACAGGGGCACACCGGGGAGCTGTTTTTT. The variable domain in full, completed from reference TRBV25-1 and TRBJ2-2, reads EADIYQTPRYLVIGTGKKITLECSQTMGHDKMYWYQQDPGMELHLIHYSYGVNSTEKGDLSSESTVSRIRTEHFPLTLESARPSHTSQYLCASREPAQGHTGELFFGEGSRLTVL.

This rearrangement joins TRBV18 to TRBJ1-1; D is possibly TRBD1 (5 bases). Germline V CDR1 and CDR2: KGHSH, LQKENI. CDR3 length: 12 amino acids. V was clipped by 5 bases and J by 8 bases, with 12 bases between them. CDR3 DNA: TGTGCCAGCTCAAACACAGGAGCCGAAGCTTTCTTT. Translating gives CASSNTGAEAFF.

The chain couples TRBV28 to TRBJ2-7; 9 positions match TRBD2. CDR1 is MDHEN and CDR2 is SYDVKM in the germline V gene. The CDR3 runs 15 residues. V lost 7 bases, J lost 2 bases, and 9 bases stayed unmatched. The CDR3 sequence: CASTPEGLAPYEQYF. The CDR3 nucleotides are TGTGCCAGCACCCCCGAGGGACTAGCACCCTACGAGCAGTACTTC.

This chain uses TRBV5-8 with TRBJ2-5; TRBD1 is a possible D gene (6 bases). The V gene lost 1 base and the J gene lost 4 bases, with 11 bases spanning the gap. Germline V CDR1 and CDR2: SGHTS, YDEGEE. The CDR3 has 14 amino acids. The DNA of the CDR3 is TGTGCCAGCAGCTTGCTGACAGGAGGAGAGACCCAGTACTTC. Encoded protein: CASSLLTGGETQYF.

The rearrangement joins TRBV6-6 to TRBJ2-1; D may be TRBD1 or TRBD2 (5 bases each). The ends were cut back, 5 bases at V and 9 bases at J, with 11 bases in the middle. CDR1 MNHNY and CDR2 SVGAGI come from the germline V gene (reference sequence). The CDR3 runs to 12 residues. This CDR3 reads CASSGQGREQFF. CDR3 DNA sequence: TGTGCCAGCAGTGGTCAGGGACGTGAGCAGTTCTTC.

The rearrangement uses TRBV11-3 and TRBJ2-2; possible D gene TRBD2, 5 bases. V was trimmed by 1 base and J by 5 bases, leaving 17 bases between them. Germline V gives CDR1 SGHNT, CDR2 YENEEA. CDR3 length: 17 amino acids. The CDR3 loop is CASSLVLLGSGTGELFF. Written as DNA, the CDR3 is TGTGCCAGCAGCTTAGTGCTCTTAGGGAGCGGTACCGGGGAGCTGTTTTTT.